Listed below are T cell receptor beta chains from one sample, sequenced in a study of response to subunit inactivated influenza vaccine. TCRdb re-called the RT-PCR reads through MiXCR, storing one row per CDR3 protein. The table lists under 850,000 distinct CDR3 sequences, around 20% of them singletons. The sample in question was PBMCs from blood, obtained roughly 5 days after vaccination. Receptors originate from a man in his fifties who received an inactivated influenza vaccine. Both conserved end residues are part of each CDR3. D genes are given only for firm matches. Size values are once, few and many counts, or a class for expanded clones, and some rows have none.

cdr3_nt cdr3_aa j_call v_call clone_size d_call
TGTGCCAGCAGTTTAGAGGGGGGGCACTCAGATACGCAGTATTTT CASSLEGGHSDTQYF TRBJ2-3 TRBV12-3/TRBV12-4 - -
TGTGCCAGCAGCATCAGACTAGCGGGGGGGACAGATACGCAGTATTTT CASSIRLAGGTDTQYF TRBJ2-3 TRBV7-2 few TRBD2
TGCAGTGCTAGTGGGACAGGGCAAACCTACGAGCAGTACTTC CSASGTGQTYEQYF TRBJ2-7 TRBV20-1 - TRBD1
TGTGCCAGCAGGGGCCTAGGGGGATCCTATAATTCACCCCTCCACTTT CASRGLGGSYNSPLHF TRBJ1-6 TRBV28 - -
TGCAGTGCCCAGGACCGTTCCTACGAGCAGTACTTC CSAQDRSYEQYF TRBJ2-7 TRBV20-1 many -
TGCGCCAGCAGCCCCTGGACTAGATACAATGAGCAGTTCTTC CASSPWTRYNEQFF TRBJ2-1 TRBV5-1 few TRBD2
TGTGCCAGCACCCCCGGGATCGATGAGCAGTTCTTC CASTPGIDEQFF TRBJ2-1 TRBV6-2/TRBV6-3 - -
TGTGCCAGCATCCACTTCGGTCACCGTTCCTACAATGAGCAGTTCTTC CASIHFGHRSYNEQFF TRBJ2-1 TRBV6-1 - -
TGTGCCAGCAGAGAAGGTCCTCTCTACGAGCAGTACTTC CASREGPLYEQYF TRBJ2-7 TRBV27 few -
TGTGCCAGCAGTTTAGCGGGACTTTACAATGAGCAGTTCTTC CASSLAGLYNEQFF TRBJ2-1 TRBV12-3/TRBV12-4 many -
TGTGCCAGCAGCCAAGTTAGGCCAGAACAAGAGACCCAGTACTTC CASSQVRPEQETQYF TRBJ2-5 TRBV4-2 - -
TGTGCCAGCAGTCTCCGGACACCTTACTCTGGAAACACCATATATTTT CASSLRTPYSGNTIYF TRBJ1-3 TRBV27 - -
TGTGCCAGCACCCTGGGACGGAACAACTATGGCTACACCTTC CASTLGRNNYGYTF TRBJ1-2 TRBV6-2/TRBV6-3 few -
TGTGCCAGCAGCGTAGCTATAGCGGGAGGGCCGGAAGGTGAGCAGTTCTTC CASSVAIAGGPEGEQFF TRBJ2-1 TRBV9 few TRBD2
TGTGCCAGCAGCCACGGGACTAGCGGGGGGCTGAGCACAGATACGCAGTATTTT CASSHGTSGGLSTDTQYF TRBJ2-3 TRBV6-1 - TRBD2
TGTGCCAGCAGTTTTAAGATTTCCGGGTACGAGCAGTACTTC CASSFKISGYEQYF TRBJ2-7 TRBV27 - -
TGTGCCAGCAGGATAGACAGAGGGATCAACGAGCAGTACTTC CASRIDRGINEQYF TRBJ2-7 TRBV28 - -
TGCGCCAGCAGCTTGGGAGCAACCGCTCAGTTCTTC CASSLGATAQFF TRBJ2-1 TRBV5-1 few -
TGTGCCAGCAGTTTTGGCATTCCTGGGAGTAATGAAAAACTGTTTTTT CASSFGIPGSNEKLFF TRBJ1-4 TRBV12-3/TRBV12-4 - -
TGTGCCAGCAGCTTGGGATCAGTGGGGGCTTCGTTTCACTTC CASSLGSVGASFHF TRBJ2-1 TRBV5-6 few -
TGTGCCAGCAGCTCCGGGGGCGGGGGAGGCTACGAGCAGTACTTC CASSSGGGGGYEQYF TRBJ2-7 TRBV7-2 few -
TGTGCCAGCAGCGGGACAGGCCTTTCGGGGACCCAGTACTTC CASSGTGLSGTQYF TRBJ2-5 TRBV12-3/TRBV12-4 - TRBD1
TGTGCCAGCAGTTCGGGACTACAGAACACCGGGGAGCTGTTTTTT CASSSGLQNTGELFF TRBJ2-2 TRBV27 - TRBD2
TGCAGTGCTAGAGCACCCAGCTCCTACGAGCGGTACTTC CSARAPSSYERYF TRBJ2-7 TRBV20-1 - -
TGTGCCATCAGTTTGACAGGGGGTAAATACGAGCAGTACTTC CAISLTGGKYEQYF TRBJ2-7 TRBV10-3 - TRBD1
TGCGCCAGCAGCTTGGCACCGGGACTCGTCATGTACGAGCAGTACTTC CASSLAPGLVMYEQYF TRBJ2-7 TRBV5-1 few -
TGTGCCAGCAGCCCCATTATAGGGAGTTTCTACGAGCAGTACTTC CASSPIIGSFYEQYF TRBJ2-7 TRBV28 - -
TGTGCCAGCAGTTATCCCACCCTTAGCGGGCCGCTCTCCTACGAGCAGTACTTC CASSYPTLSGPLSYEQYF TRBJ2-7 TRBV28 few TRBD2
TGCAGTGCTCCACTCGAGCACGAGCAGTACTTC CSAPLEHEQYF TRBJ2-7 TRBV20-1 few -
TGTGCCAGCAGTTACACGGCAGCCTTCGAGCAGTACTTC CASSYTAAFEQYF TRBJ2-7 TRBV6-2/TRBV6-3 few -
TGCAGTGCCCCGAGCGGGAGGGCCGTCACCGGGGAGCTGTTTTTT CSAPSGRAVTGELFF TRBJ2-2 TRBV20-1 - TRBD2
TGTGCCACCCAGCCCGGATCTTACAATGAGCAGTTCTTC CATQPGSYNEQFF TRBJ2-1 TRBV24-1 few -
TGTGCCAGCAGCCGCTGGGTAGCGGGAATACAACCTTCGAACACCGGGGAGCTGTTTTTT CASSRWVAGIQPSNTGELFF TRBJ2-2 TRBV12-3/TRBV12-4 - TRBD2
TGCAGTGCTAGAGATGCGGGCTATCGACAGTTCAATGAGCAGTTCTTC CSARDAGYRQFNEQFF TRBJ2-1 TRBV20-1 few -
TGTGCCAGCAGTAAGATCCTAGCGGGGCCCCATGAGCAGTTCTTC CASSKILAGPHEQFF TRBJ2-1 TRBV6-2/TRBV6-3 few TRBD2
TGTGCCAGCAGCTTCAGGACTAGCGGGATCGCCGAGCAGTACTTC CASSFRTSGIAEQYF TRBJ2-7 TRBV7-2 - TRBD2
TGCGCCAGCAGCCAAGATCTTAGGAGGGTTTCACCCCTCCACTTT CASSQDLRRVSPLHF TRBJ1-6 TRBV4-3 few -
TGCAGTGCTCCCGGGACTAGCGGGAGAGGGGAGCAGTTCTTC CSAPGTSGRGEQFF TRBJ2-1 TRBV20-1 - TRBD2
TGCAGCGTTGGCGGTCGTTTCACAGATACGCAGTATTTT CSVGGRFTDTQYF TRBJ2-3 TRBV29-1 - -
TGCAGTGCTAGAATCTCTGAAGCTTTCTTT CSARISEAFF TRBJ1-1 TRBV20-1 - -
TGCAGTGCTCCCCATAGGGACACAACTAACTATGGCTACACCTTC CSAPHRDTTNYGYTF TRBJ1-2 TRBV20-1 - -
TGTGCCAGCCGGGACAGGGAATACTACGAGCAGTACTTC CASRDREYYEQYF TRBJ2-7 TRBV6-2/TRBV6-3 - TRBD1
TGTGCCAGCAGCTTAGTACCGAGAGCGGGGGAGACCCAGTACTTC CASSLVPRAGETQYF TRBJ2-5 TRBV7-2 - TRBD2
TGTGCCAGCAGTCCGGACGGTAACTCCTACGAGCAGTACTTC CASSPDGNSYEQYF TRBJ2-7 TRBV28 many -
TGTGCCAGCAGCTTAGAGAGAGCGGGGGCCAAAAACATTCAGTACTTC CASSLERAGAKNIQYF TRBJ2-4 TRBV7-2 few TRBD2
TGTGCCAGCAGTGATGGGCAGGGGAGCTACAATGAGCAGTTCTTC CASSDGQGSYNEQFF TRBJ2-1 TRBV2 - -